This TCR beta chain originates from a study of T cell changes during pregnancy in multiple sclerosis. Germline V gene data show CDR1 as LNHDA and CDR2 as SQIVND (reference sequence). The CDR3 has 20 residues. V trimming: 0 bases; J trimming: 4 bases; junction bases outside the gene matches: 16. The protocol was immunoSEQ multiplex PCR, while the TCRdb copy is restricted to in-frame clones and leaves out a portion. The table records some 37,000 clones, more than 90% of them present only once. The source is a female donor with multiple sclerosis, enrolled in a pregnancy study. Here the sequenced sample was CD8+ T cells from peripheral blood mononuclear cells, taken after pregnancy. This chain joins TRBV19 and TRBJ1-1; 11 bases map to TRBD1. CDR3 sequence (DNA): TGTGCCAGTAGTATAGAACGCCCCGGGACAGGGGGACCTAGAGGCACTGAAGCTTTCTTT. Translated, it gives CASSIERPGTGGPRGTEAFF.